This T cell receptor beta chain was captured by sequencing in a study of human T cells and chemical hapten exposure. Study-wide results and caveats: Counts of TCRs expanded at PT1 correlated positively with patch test score. High-frequency TCRs, those above 1 in 1000, stayed the same after DPC sensitization.

Sample time point: patch test 2, 6 weeks after DPC sensitization. Treatment defined: therapeutic diphenylcyclopropenone sensitization with weekly scalp DPC. TCRdb re-analysed the RACE reads in MiXCR, keeping a single row per CDR3 protein. The table includes approximately 110,000 distinct CDR3 sequences, roughly a tenth detected once. CDR1 and CDR2 (germline): SQVTM, ANQGSEA. This CDR3 region has 14 residues. V was shortened by 4 bases and J by 0 bases, with 9 bases between the two germline ends. On this clonotype itself: The antigen remains undetermined.

The V and J genes are TRBV29-1 and TRBJ2-2; a possible D gene is TRBD2 (5 bases). Sample: whole blood, taken in connection with sensitization to the hapten diphenylcyclopropenone (DPC). This TCR derives from a middle-aged woman with alopecia areata. Some clones in this sample may be carry-over from other donors' samples. CDR3 sequence reads: CSVVLDSNTGELFF. The CDR3 nucleotides are TGCAGCGTTGTGTTGGACTCGAACACCGGGGAGCTGTTTTTT.